This T cell receptor (beta chain) stems from a study of T cells in Graves' hyperthyroidism and ophthalmopathy. Study-wide points: Ophthalmopathy got predicted by the model a median around six months before its onset. Most thyroid clonotypes with frequency above 0.001 were detected in blood.

Using RNA transcripts as the source, TCR beta CDR3 regions were amplified. TCR CDR3 underwent first-round RT-PCR with the HTBI primer set. TCRdb reanalysed the multiplex PCR reads using MiXCR and keeps one entry per CDR3 protein. The sample includes 400,000 to 450,000 distinct CDR3 sequences, 14% to 15% seen only once; the top ten take less than 15%. This clonotype was recorded a few times. The antigen remains unidentified. Germline CDR1 reads SGHDN; CDR2 reads FVKESK. The CDR3 runs to 15 residues. V shed 4 bases, J shed 3 bases, and the junction held 3 bases outside the gene matches. Diagnoses used clinical symptoms, serum thyroxine and TRAb, thyroid ultrasound and orbital computed tomography.

This rearrangement joins TRBV14 to TRBJ1-6, with TRBD1 matching 7 bases. This clonotype was sampled from a man aged 18-30 years with Graves' ophthalmopathy. Sequencing was done on a sample of blood. CDR3 residues: CASSRTGYYNSPLHF. CDR3 nucleotides: TGTGCCAGCAGCCGGACAGGTTACTATAATTCACCCCTCCACTTT.